A selection of T cell receptor beta chains follows, all from one sample in a study of T-cell reconstitution after alpha-beta-depleted transplantation in children. TCRdb re-derived calls from the PCR reads in MiXCR, one entry per CDR3 protein. The sample includes about 600,000 distinct CDR3 sequences, 10% to 15% of them seen just once. The material was PBMCs, mostly from graft donor cells, obtained 360 days after TCRalphabeta/CD19-depleted stem cell transplant. The receptors stem from a male patient between 5 and 17 years old who had a stem cell transplant for acute myeloid leukemia, so the T cells may come from the graft donor. The CDR3 runs from the conserved cysteine through the conserved F or W. A D gene is named only where the DNA matches it firmly. Where a row states a size, it is once, few, many or the class of an expanded clone; other rows omit it.

TRBD2	few	TRBJ2-5	TRBV10-3	CAISTAGLALQETQYF	TGTGCCATCAGTACGGCGGGACTAGCCCTCCAAGAGACCCAGTACTTC
.	few	TRBJ1-5	TRBV3-1	CASSAGQNSNQPQHF	TGTGCCAGCAGCGCCGGACAGAACAGCAATCAGCCCCAGCATTTT
TRBD2	many	TRBJ2-2	TRBV29-1	CSARTSGRIGELFF	TGCAGCGCCCGGACTAGCGGGAGGATCGGGGAGCTGTTTTTT
.	.	TRBJ1-1	TRBV29-1	CSVEGHMRAFF	TGCAGCGTTGAAGGTCACATGAGAGCTTTCTTT
TRBD1	few	TRBJ2-7	TRBV4-3	CASSQDFWTGGYEQYF	TGCGCCAGCAGCCAAGATTTCTGGACAGGGGGCTACGAGCAGTACTTC
TRBD2	many	TRBJ2-1	TRBV6-4	CASSSAVTSGRQFF	TGTGCCAGCAGTTCCGCCGTGACTAGCGGGCGGCAGTTCTTC
.	few	TRBJ2-5	TRBV3-1	CASSQEERVYQETQYF	TGTGCCAGCAGCCAAGAAGAGCGGGTGTACCAAGAGACCCAGTACTTC
.	few	TRBJ2-7	TRBV3-1	CASSQERAATGEQYF	TGTGCCAGCAGCCAAGAGAGAGCGGCCACGGGGGAGCAGTACTTC
TRBD2	many	TRBJ2-5	TRBV5-1	CASSLGSSGSPETQYF	TGCGCCAGCAGCTTGGGATCTAGCGGGAGTCCAGAGACCCAGTACTTC
TRBD2	.	TRBJ2-5	TRBV12-3/TRBV12-4	CASSSPGTMGETQYF	TGTGCCAGCAGCTCCCCCGGGACTATGGGGGAGACCCAGTACTTC
.	few	TRBJ1-2	TRBV7-9	CASSLLSGRTSYGYTF	TGTGCCAGCAGCCTGCTTTCTGGCAGAACGAGTTATGGCTACACCTTC
.	.	TRBJ2-7	TRBV28	CASSLWGPRWEQYF	TGTGCCAGCAGTTTATGGGGCCCCCGTTGGGAGCAGTACTTC
.	.	TRBJ2-3	TRBV3-1	CASSQRQAGDTQYF	TGTGCCAGCAGCCAACGGCAGGCGGGAGATACGCAGTATTTT
.	.	TRBJ2-1	TRBV28	CASSLRGPPSYEQFF	TGTGCCAGCAGTTTAAGGGGACCTCCCTCGTATGAGCAGTTCTTC
TRBD2	.	TRBJ2-7	TRBV7-9	CASSSRLIGGSYEQYF	TGTGCCAGCAGCTCTAGGCTAATTGGCGGGAGCTACGAGCAGTACTTC
.	many	TRBJ2-5	TRBV4-3	CASSPGTWEEETQYF	TGCGCCAGCAGCCCGGGGACATGGGAGGAAGAGACCCAGTACTTC
TRBD1	few	TRBJ1-4	TRBV4-3	CASSQDYRGRAFVFHEKLFF	TGCGCCAGCAGCCAAGACTACAGGGGGCGAGCATTCGTTTTTCATGAAAAACTGTTTTTT
TRBD1	few	TRBJ1-4	TRBV20-1	CSAPDRVPEKLFF	TGCAGTGCACCCGACAGGGTCCCCGAAAAACTGTTTTTT
.	.	TRBJ1-1	TRBV20-1	CSARGRQDRAGAFF	TGCAGTGCTAGAGGACGGCAGGATAGGGCCGGAGCTTTCTTT
.	few	TRBJ2-5	TRBV21-1	CASSKLGATQYF	TGTGCCAGCAGCAAGCTCGGAGCCACCCAGTACTTC
TRBD2	.	TRBJ2-5	TRBV20-1	CSAISSGTFQETQYF	TGCAGTGCTATATCTAGCGGGACCTTTCAAGAGACCCAGTACTTC
.	many	TRBJ2-3	TRBV6-5	CASSYQTPSTDTQYF	TGTGCCAGCAGTTACCAAACCCCTAGCACAGATACGCAGTATTTT
.	few	TRBJ1-2	TRBV10-3	CATREGGSVYGYTF	TGTGCCACCAGAGAGGGAGGGAGCGTCTATGGCTACACCTTC
.	many	TRBJ2-5	TRBV28	CASSLPPGTQYF	TGTGCCAGCAGTTTACCTCCAGGGACCCAGTACTTC
.	few	TRBJ2-7	TRBV12-3/TRBV12-4	CASSLVQHRYEQYF	TGTGCCAGCAGTTTAGTGCAACACCGCTACGAGCAGTACTTC
.	.	TRBJ1-2	TRBV12-3/TRBV12-4	CASSLRQGANYGYTF	TGTGCCAGCAGTTTGAGGCAGGGAGCTAACTATGGCTACACCTTC
TRBD2	few	TRBJ2-3	TRBV20-1	CSATGTMSLLRTDTQYF	TGCAGTGCCACCGGGACTATGAGCTTACTACGCACAGATACGCAGTATTTT
TRBD2	.	TRBJ2-3	TRBV5-1	CASSPGTSVRGGTDTQYF	TGCGCCAGCAGCCCCGGGACTAGCGTCCGCGGGGGCACAGATACGCAGTATTTT
.	few	TRBJ2-3	TRBV27	CAAGGSTDTQYF	TGTGCCGCCGGAGGGAGTACAGATACGCAGTATTTT
.	few	TRBJ2-3	TRBV14	CASSRFRNTDTQYF	TGTGCCAGCAGCCGGTTTAGGAACACAGATACGCAGTATTTT
.	few	TRBJ2-7	TRBV6-5	CASSYSAGRGYEQYF	TGTGCCAGCAGTTACTCGGCAGGAAGGGGCTACGAGCAGTACTTC
TRBD1	many	TRBJ1-2	TRBV14	CASSQGSGGFYGYTF	TGTGCCAGCAGCCAAGGCTCAGGGGGCTTCTATGGCTACACCTTC
.	many	TRBJ2-3	TRBV12-3/TRBV12-4	CASSLSLLVFTQYF	TGTGCCAGCAGTTTATCCCTTTTAGTGTTTACGCAGTATTTT
TRBD1	many	TRBJ1-2	TRBV29-1	CSVAATGQGAGYTF	TGCAGCGTCGCCGCTACCGGACAGGGGGCTGGCTACACCTTC
.	.	TRBJ2-1	TRBV20-1	CSATDRVGGINEQFF	TGCAGTGCCACTGACAGGGTTGGCGGGATCAATGAGCAGTTCTTC
.	many	TRBJ2-1	TRBV29-1	CSFGLGPRFF	TGCAGCTTTGGGCTAGGCCCCAGGTTCTTC
TRBD1	.	TRBJ1-5	TRBV12-3/TRBV12-4	CASSSDRGINQPQHF	TGTGCCAGCAGCAGCGACAGGGGAATCAATCAGCCCCAGCATTTT
.	many	TRBJ2-1	TRBV20-1	CSASGLGVNPGRGFF	TGCAGTGCTAGTGGGCTAGGGGTCAATCCGGGTAGGGGGTTCTTC
.	.	TRBJ1-2	TRBV7-9	CASSLTGIDYGYTF	TGTGCCAGCAGCTTAACAGGGATTGACTATGGCTACACCTTC
.	few	TRBJ1-1	TRBV30	CAWSTENTEAFF	TGTGCCTGGAGTACAGAGAACACTGAAGCTTTCTTT
TRBD1	few	TRBJ2-7	TRBV10-3	CAITADRGYEQYF	TGTGCCATCACCGCAGACAGGGGGTACGAGCAGTACTTC
.	few	TRBJ2-1	TRBV4-2	CASELALGSYNEQFF	TGTGCCAGCGAACTAGCTTTAGGCTCCTACAATGAGCAGTTCTTC
.	few	TRBJ2-1	TRBV3-1	CASSHTRSPSGNEQFF	TGTGCCAGCAGCCACACTAGGTCCCCCTCGGGCAATGAGCAGTTCTTC
.	.	TRBJ2-2	TRBV23-1	CASSQAAGLSNTGELFF	TGCGCCAGCAGTCAAGCCGCGGGACTTTCCAACACCGGGGAGCTGTTTTTT
.	.	TRBJ2-5	TRBV29-1	CSVETRTIQETQYF	TGCAGCGTTGAAACCCGGACAATCCAAGAGACCCAGTACTTC
TRBD1	many	TRBJ2-3	TRBV6-5	CASSYPGGQGVTDTQYF	TGTGCCAGCAGTTACCCGGGGGGACAGGGAGTAACAGATACGCAGTATTTT
.	.	TRBJ1-1	TRBV11-1	CASNGVMNTEAFF	TGTGCCAGCAACGGGGTAATGAACACTGAAGCTTTCTTT
TRBD2	many	TRBJ2-5	TRBV12-3/TRBV12-4	CASIQGLAGGGETQYF	TGTGCCAGCATCCAAGGACTAGCGGGAGGCGGTGAGACCCAGTACTTC
.	.	TRBJ2-7	TRBV7-2	CASSLAGFPYEQYF	TGTGCCAGCAGCTTAGCAGGATTTCCCTACGAGCAGTACTTC
TRBD1	.	TRBJ2-7	TRBV20-1	CSARVDRADYEQYF	TGCAGTGCTAGGGTCGACAGGGCAGACTACGAGCAGTACTTC
.	few	TRBJ2-7	TRBV9	CASSVASGGSYEQYF	TGTGCCAGCAGCGTAGCCAGCGGCGGCTCCTACGAGCAGTACTTC
.	.	TRBJ2-5	TRBV5-1	CASSLAEGTQYF	TGCGCCAGCAGCTTGGCCGAGGGGACCCAGTACTTC
.	.	TRBJ1-5	TRBV30	CAWSRWGNQPQHF	TGTGCCTGGAGTCGGTGGGGGAATCAGCCCCAGCATTTT